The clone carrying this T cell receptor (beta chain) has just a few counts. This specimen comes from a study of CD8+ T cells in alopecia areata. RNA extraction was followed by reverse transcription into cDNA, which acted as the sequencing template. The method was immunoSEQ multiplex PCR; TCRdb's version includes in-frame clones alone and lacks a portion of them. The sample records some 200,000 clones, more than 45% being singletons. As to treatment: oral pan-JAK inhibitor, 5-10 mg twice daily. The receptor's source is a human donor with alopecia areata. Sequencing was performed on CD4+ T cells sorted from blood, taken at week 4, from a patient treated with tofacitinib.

Written as DNA, the CDR3 is TGCGCCAGCAGCCAAGATCACCAGGGAAACACCATATATTTT. Translation: CASSQDHQGNTIYF. The V call is TRBV4-3, the J call TRBJ1-3; D remains ambiguous. This CDR3 is built from 14 residues. Germline V gene data show CDR1 as LGHNA and CDR2 as YSLEER. The V gene lost 0 bases and the J gene lost 4 bases, with 7 bases spanning the gap.